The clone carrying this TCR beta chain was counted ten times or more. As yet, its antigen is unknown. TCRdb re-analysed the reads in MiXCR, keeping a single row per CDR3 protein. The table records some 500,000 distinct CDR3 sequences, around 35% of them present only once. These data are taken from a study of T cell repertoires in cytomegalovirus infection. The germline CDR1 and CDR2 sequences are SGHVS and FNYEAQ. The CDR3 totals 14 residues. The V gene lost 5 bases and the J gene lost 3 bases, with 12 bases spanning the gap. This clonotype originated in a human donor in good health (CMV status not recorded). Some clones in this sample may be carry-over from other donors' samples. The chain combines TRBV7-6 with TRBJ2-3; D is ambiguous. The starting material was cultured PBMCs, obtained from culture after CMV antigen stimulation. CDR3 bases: TGTGCCAGCAGCCCCATGTCGGCTACAGATACGCAGTATTTT. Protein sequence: CASSPMSATDTQYF. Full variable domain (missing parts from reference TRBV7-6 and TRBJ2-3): GAGVSQSPRYKVTKRGQDVALRCDPISGHVSLYWYRQALGQGPEFLTYFNYEAQQDKSGLPNDRFSAERPEGSISTLTIQRTEQRDSAMYRCASSPMSATDTQYFGPGTRLTVL.